This TCR beta chain was documented in a study of blood T cells in healthy people across ages. CDR1 and CDR2 (germline): SNHLY, FYNNEI. CDR3 length: 14 amino acids. The V and J ends lost 8 bases and 6 bases, in that order; junction bases with no gene match: 6. A second PCR, run for about 6 to 11 cycles, used a sample-barcoded 5' primer plus a J-beta primer mix. TCRdb called the 5' RACE reads again in MiXCR, with one record for every CDR3 protein. The sample lists roughly 1,300,000 distinct CDR3 sequences, approximately 59% occurring once. This chain connects TRBV2 to TRBJ2-1, with TRBD2 matching over 11 bases. The sample consisted of blood. The TCR was taken from a man aged 18 to 30 in good health. The CDR3 loop reads CASLRLAGTNEQFF. The DNA of the CDR3 is TGTGCCAGCCTTCGACTAGCGGGGACCAATGAGCAGTTCTTC.